These 24 T cell receptor beta chains originate from one sample sequenced in a study of early T cells in non-severe SARS-CoV-2 infection. MiXCR, applied by TCRdb to the 5' RACE reads, yields one record per CDR3 protein. Altogether tens of thousands of distinct CDR3 sequences are present, roughly 5.4% being singletons, with the ten largest covering 30%. The sequencing input was whole blood. These receptors came from an adult who was a healthcare worker with PCR-confirmed SARS-CoV-2 infection or an uninfected control (not recorded which).

This clonotype was found a few times. The gene calls are TRBV6-2 or TRBV6-3 and TRBJ2-1, with 12 bases that match TRBD2. Trimming removed 7 bases from V and 3 bases from J; junction bases left unmatched: 7. This CDR3 spans 16 amino acids. The germline V gene encodes CDR1 MNHEY and CDR2 SVGEGT. CDR3 sequence reads: CASTPSGRALYNEQFF. The CDR3 region has the DNA TGTGCCAGCACTCCTAGCGGGAGGGCCCTCTACAATGAGCAGTTCTTC.

The table lists this clonotype with a few counts. The chain uses TRBV28 and TRBJ2-2, with D uncertain. This CDR3 has 13 amino acids. Germline-derived CDR1 and CDR2 are MDHEN and SYDVKM. Trimming cost V 4 bases and J 5 bases, with 8 bases left between them. The CDR3 protein is CASSSRGTGELFF. CDR3 DNA sequence: TGTGCCAGCAGTTCGCGAGGTACCGGGGAGCTGTTTTTT.

The chain links TRBV4-1 to TRBJ1-2; a possible D gene is TRBD1 (5 bases). V was pared by 4 bases and J by 8 bases, with 23 bases between. The germline V gene has CDR1 MGHRA and CDR2 YSYEKL. This CDR3 comprises 16 residues. In DNA form, the CDR3 reads TGCGCCAGCAGCCTAAAGGAGAGGGGAACTGAAGGAGGCTACACCTTC. This codes for CASSLKERGTEGGYTF.

This clonotype was counted ten times or more. This rearrangement joins TRBV20-1 to TRBJ1-2; no reliable D call. Germline CDR1 DFQATT, CDR2 SNEGSKA (reference sequence). V was clipped by 2 bases and J by 7 bases, with 5 bases between them. CDR3 length: 10 amino acids. CDR3 protein: CSARSAGYTF. CDR3 bases: TGCAGTGCTAGATCGGCTGGCTACACCTTC.

The table lists this clonotype with a few counts. J is TRBJ1-1 and V is TRBV5-1; the D is unclear. The CDR3 loop spans 15 amino acids. V was shortened by 0 bases and J by 4 bases, with 13 bases between the two germline ends. The germline V gene has CDR1 SGHRS and CDR2 YFSETQ. The CDR3 sequence is CASSLAVVGVTEAFF. The DNA for the CDR3 is TGCGCCAGCAGCTTGGCCGTTGTGGGCGTCACTGAAGCTTTCTTT. Supplemented by reference TRBV5-1 and TRBJ1-1, the full variable domain reads KAGVTQTPRYLIKTRGQQVTLSCSPISGHRSVSWYQQTPGQGLQFLFEYFSETQRNKGNFPGRFSGRQFSNSRSEMNVSTLELGDSALYLCASSLAVVGVTEAFFGQGTRLTVV.

This chain links TRBV28 with TRBJ2-5, with D perhaps matching TRBD2 (5 bases). V was clipped by 8 bases and J by 1 base, with 11 bases between them. Germline lookup yields CDR1 MDHEN and CDR2 SYDVKM. This CDR3 contains 13 residues. In nucleotides, the CDR3 is TGTGCCAGCTTGAAGAGGGTCCAAGAGACCCAGTACTTC. This encodes CASLKRVQETQYF.

This clonotype was observed many times. This chain joins TRBV7-2 and TRBJ2-3; no clear D gene. The length of the CDR3 is 15 residues. Deletions cut 3 bases from V and 2 bases from J, with 12 bases between. Germline CDR1 reads SGHTA; CDR2 reads FQGNSA. CDR3 bases: TGTGCCAGCAGCTTTTTGCCCCATGACACAGATACGCAGTATTTT. It translates to CASSFLPHDTDTQYF.

This clonotype was recorded a few times. V usage is TRBV28 and J usage is TRBJ2-1, with 10 bases lining up with TRBD2. Germline V gene sequence: CDR1 MDHEN, CDR2 SYDVKM. The CDR3 covers 14 residues. The junction had 4 bases not matched to a gene; V was cut back by 2 bases and J by 9 bases. The CDR3 reads CASSLRTSGTEQFF. In nucleotides, the CDR3 is TGTGCCAGCAGTTTAAGAACTAGCGGGACTGAGCAGTTCTTC.

The J gene is TRBJ2-1, the V gene TRBV2, with TRBD2 matching over 12 bases. The CDR3 totals 20 residues. The germline gives CDR1 SNHLY, CDR2 FYNNEI. The ends lost 3 bases at V and 9 bases at J; junction bases unmatched: 21. CDR3 DNA: TGTGCCAGCAGTGAGTTCAGGACAGGGTCTGCTAGCGGGAGGGCCGGTGAGCAGTTCTTC. It specifies CASSEFRTGSASGRAGEQFF.

This clonotype was seen ten or more times. The chain recombines TRBV20-1 with TRBJ2-1, with 9 nucleotides matching TRBD2. CDR1 is DFQATT and CDR2 is SNEGSKA in the germline V gene (reference sequence). CDR3 length equals 17 residues. J lost 4 bases, V lost 2 bases, and 12 bases had no gene match. CDR3 DNA: TGCAGTGCTAGATTAGCGGGGGCCTCCAAGAATTACAATGAGCAGTTCTTC. The encoded protein is CSARLAGASKNYNEQFF.

The table lists this clonotype with many counts. CDR3 nucleotides: TGTGCCAGCAGCTCCCGGACAGATAGCAATCAGCCCCAGCATTTT. Its translation is CASSSRTDSNQPQHF. V and J are TRBV7-6 and TRBJ1-5; maybe TRBD1 (6 bases). Trimming took off 4 bases at V and 0 bases at J, with 10 bases between the two ends. The germline gives CDR1 SGHVS, CDR2 FNYEAQ. The CDR3 runs 15 residues.

This clonotype was seen many times. The chain joins TRBV20-1 to TRBJ2-3; 10 nucleotides agree with TRBD1. After removal of 0 bases from V and 3 bases from J, the junction contained 6 bases not matched to a gene. Per the germline V gene, CDR1 is DFQATT and CDR2 is SNEGSKA (reference sequence). There are 16 residues in the CDR3. The CDR3 loop reads CSARDRGTGVTDTQYF. In nucleotides, the CDR3 is TGCAGTGCTAGAGATCGGGGGACAGGGGTTACAGATACGCAGTATTTT.

This clonotype is medium-sized in the sample. One end of the junction fails to match germline, which may point to a read error. The CDR3 sequence: CASSPGLAGVYEF. CDR3 nucleotides: TGTGCCAGCAGCCCGGGACTAGCGGGTGTTTACGAATTC. The chain joins TRBV12-3 or TRBV12-4 to TRBJ2-1, with 12 nucleotides matching TRBD2. The length of the CDR3 is 13 residues.

In this sample, this clonotype turned up many times. V and J are TRBV28 and TRBJ1-5; D gene unclear. The CDR3 is 15 residues long. V was shortened by 5 bases and J by 6 bases, with 17 bases between the two germline ends. From germline, CDR1 is MDHEN and CDR2 SYDVKM. CDR3 DNA sequence: TGTGCCAGCAGTCCAGCGAGGTCGGGCGGTCAGCCCCAGCATTTT. It yields the protein CASSPARSGGQPQHF.

This clonotype was counted at least ten times. This chain connects TRBV7-9 to TRBJ1-1; D uncertain. CDR1 and CDR2 (germline): SEHNR, FQNEAQ (reference sequence). This CDR3 is 13 amino acids long. The V and J ends lost 3 bases and 6 bases respectively, with 11 bases between them. Here the CDR3 reads CASSLTGASEAFF. The CDR3 coding sequence is TGTGCCAGCAGCTTGACGGGAGCGTCTGAAGCTTTCTTT.

This clonotype has a count of ten or more. The J gene is TRBJ2-1, the V gene TRBV4-1; D remains ambiguous. The CDR3 covers 11 residues. With 8 bases removed from V and 5 bases from J, the gap between germline ends came to 7 bases. Germline V gene lookup returns CDR1 MGHRA and CDR2 YSYEKL. This CDR3 reads CASSLDNEQFF. The CDR3 nucleotides are TGCGCCAGCTCTCTTGACAATGAGCAGTTCTTC.

This clonotype was found many times. V gene TRBV19 combines with J gene TRBJ2-1, with D perhaps matching TRBD2 (6 bases). The CDR3 consists of 15 residues. CDR1 LNHDA and CDR2 SQIVND come from the germline V gene (reference sequence). Trimming stripped 3 bases from V and 3 bases from J, with 12 bases between. CDR3 protein: CASSIRGNLYNEQFF. DNA of the CDR3: TGTGCCAGTAGTATCCGGGGGAACCTCTACAATGAGCAGTTCTTC.

In this sample, this clonotype turned up many times. V usage is TRBV24-1 and J usage is TRBJ1-2; TRBD1 aligns across 8 bases. V shed 5 bases and J 8 bases; nucleotides not matched to a gene: 9. This CDR3 comprises 14 residues. Germline V gene data show CDR1 as KGHDR and CDR2 as SFDVKD. DNA of the CDR3: TGTGCCACCAGTGGCGGGGACAGGAGGAGAGGCTACACCTTC. Its protein is CATSGGDRRRGYTF.

The sample holds a few counts of this clonotype. The rearrangement uses TRBV4-2 and TRBJ2-1; possibly TRBD1 for D (6 bases). Germline V CDR1 and CDR2: LGHNA, YNFKEQ. This CDR3 comprises 17 residues. Deletions cut 3 bases from V and 4 bases from J, with 19 bases between. CDR3: CASSQETGTNPYNEQFF. Written as DNA, the CDR3 is TGTGCCAGCAGCCAGGAAACCGGGACAAACCCTTACAATGAGCAGTTCTTC.

This clonotype occurred many times. The V gene is TRBV7-3, the J gene TRBJ2-1, with D unclear. V gave up 4 bases and J gave up 8 bases, with 12 bases separating them. Looked up from germline, CDR1 is SGHTA and CDR2 is FQGTGA. The CDR3 length is 13 residues. CDR3 sequence reads: CASSYNLGYEQFF. DNA for the CDR3: TGTGCCAGCAGCTACAATCTAGGATATGAGCAGTTCTTC.

This clonotype was seen many times. This sequence joins TRBV6-1 and TRBJ1-3, with D possibly TRBD1 on 6 matching bases. The CDR3 runs to 15 residues. Germline-derived CDR1 and CDR2 are MNHNS and SASEGT. The V end was cut by 5 bases, the J end by 1 base, with 12 bases between. In nucleotides, the CDR3 is TGTGCCAGCAGTTTACTACAGGGATCTGGAAACACCATATATTTT. It specifies CASSLLQGSGNTIYF.

This clonotype came up many times. The V and J genes are TRBV5-1 and TRBJ1-2; no reliable D call. The ends were cut back, 2 bases at V and 2 bases at J, with 7 bases in the middle. This CDR3 is built from 13 residues. CDR1 is SGHRS and CDR2 is YFSETQ in the germline V gene. CDR3 sequence (DNA): TGCGCCAGCAGCTTTGGCAGCAACTATGGCTACACCTTC. Encoded protein: CASSFGSNYGYTF.

This clonotype was seen ten or more times. V usage is TRBV12-3 or TRBV12-4 and J usage is TRBJ2-1; 13 bases are a match to TRBD2. V shed 5 bases, J shed 5 bases, and the junction held 3 bases outside the gene matches. This CDR3 is built from 15 residues. CDR3 loop: CASSVGTSGNNEQFF. CDR3 in DNA: TGTGCCAGCAGTGTCGGGACTAGCGGGAACAATGAGCAGTTCTTC.

The rearrangement joins TRBV6-6 to TRBJ2-3; 7 bases fit TRBD2. The trim removed 4 bases at V and 9 bases at J, leaving 10 bases unmatched. This CDR3 region has 14 residues. Germline CDR1 reads MNHNY; CDR2 reads SVGAGI (reference sequence). Here the CDR3 DNA reads TGTGCCAGCAGTTTCCTACACGCGGGAGAGACGCAGTATTTT. It encodes CASSFLHAGETQYF.